This TCR beta chain was recovered during a study of blood T cell dynamics during melanoma immunotherapy. At the level of the study: Metastatic melanoma patients received first-line pembrolizumab or nivolumab plus ipilimumab.

Time point indicated: week 3, after first cycle of checkpoint inhibitor. Immune-effector memory T cells were defined as CD3+ CD4- CD8+ CD45RA- CD45RO-high CD27- CCR7-. At 12 weeks after first infusion, RECIST 1.1 defined response for most patients. Generated by immunoSEQ multiplex PCR, the TCRdb table keeps only in-frame clones and is missing some. The sample shows some 840 clones, 84% of them seen only once. This clone was recorded only once. What it binds is unknown. The study's findings and limits: Whether repertoire-driving clones were melanoma-specific could not be determined. The most clonal sorted CD8+ subset, immune-effector cells, was closest to cell-free DNA CDR3 sequences.

This CDR3 spans 14 amino acids. Germline values: CDR1 SGHNT, CDR2 YYREEE (reference sequence). V shed 3 bases and J 3 bases; nucleotides not matched to a gene: 5. This sample comprised CD8+ T cells from blood, obtained from a patient treated with checkpoint blockade. This receptor was obtained from a human donor with melanoma. J is TRBJ2-7 and V is TRBV5-4; 8 nucleotides align to TRBD2. The CDR3 loop is CASSWGAGDYEQYF. The CDR3 DNA reads as TGTGCCAGCAGCTGGGGAGCGGGAGACTACGAGCAGTACTTC.